This is a list of T cell receptor beta chains from one sample in a study of cytotoxic CD8 clonotypes in ibrutinib-treated CLL. The repertoire was sequenced with immunoSEQ multiplex PCR; TCRdb's copy has only in-frame clones and lacks some. Of 35,000 to 50,000 clones listed, approximately 70% are singletons. The sample consisted of PBMCs, taken after 12 months of ibrutinib treatment. The receptor source for this set is a human donor with chronic lymphocytic leukemia. Each CDR3 is given with its conserved first and last residue. A D gene is named only where the DNA matches it firmly. The listing skips clone size in some rows; elsewhere it reads once, few, many or a size class.

clone_size: .
j_call: TRBJ2-1
v_call: TRBV19
d_call: TRBD2
cdr3_nt: TGTGCCAGTAGTAATCTAGCGGGAGGGTACAATGAGCAGTTCTTC
cdr3_aa: CASSNLAGGYNEQFF

clone_size: .
j_call: TRBJ1-2
v_call: TRBV7-2
d_call: .
cdr3_nt: TGTGCCAGCAGCTTATGGGGGGAAGCTAACTATGGCTACACCTTC
cdr3_aa: CASSLWGEANYGYTF

clone_size: .
j_call: TRBJ2-3
v_call: TRBV18
d_call: .
cdr3_nt: TGTGCCAGCTCACCACCCGCTCTTGCAGATACGCAGTATTTT
cdr3_aa: CASSPPALADTQYF

clone_size: few
j_call: TRBJ1-1
v_call: TRBV12-5
d_call: TRBD1
cdr3_nt: TGTGCTAGTGGTTTGGTACGGGGGACAGGGGGCGTGGGTAGCACTGAAGCTTTCTTT
cdr3_aa: CASGLVRGTGGVGSTEAFF

clone_size: few
j_call: TRBJ2-7
v_call: TRBV5-1
d_call: TRBD1
cdr3_nt: TGCGCCAGCAGCTCGGGACAGGGGTCCTACGAGCAGTACTTC
cdr3_aa: CASSSGQGSYEQYF

clone_size: .
j_call: TRBJ1-1
v_call: TRBV6-5
d_call: .
cdr3_nt: TGTGCCAGCAGAACCATGGACGGGGACACTGAAGCTTTCTTT
cdr3_aa: CASRTMDGDTEAFF

clone_size: once
j_call: TRBJ2-7
v_call: TRBV6-5
d_call: TRBD2
cdr3_nt: TGTGCCAGCAGGCCTCCTAGCGGGAGGATGAACGAGCAGTACTTC
cdr3_aa: CASRPPSGRMNEQYF

clone_size: .
j_call: TRBJ2-5
v_call: TRBV6-5
d_call: .
cdr3_nt: TGTGCCAGCAGTTACTCGACGGCGGAAGAGACCCAGTACTTC
cdr3_aa: CASSYSTAEETQYF

clone_size: few
j_call: TRBJ2-3
v_call: TRBV2
d_call: .
cdr3_nt: TGTGCCAGCAGTGGAATAGCAGATACGCAGTATTTT
cdr3_aa: CASSGIADTQYF

clone_size: .
j_call: TRBJ2-3
v_call: TRBV6-5
d_call: .
cdr3_nt: TGTGCCAGCAGTTCCATGGCTGACTGGTCAGATACGCAGTATTTT
cdr3_aa: CASSSMADWSDTQYF

clone_size: few
j_call: TRBJ2-1
v_call: TRBV27
d_call: TRBD2
cdr3_nt: TGTGCCAGCAGTACCCCGGGACTAGGGGGGATCGAGCAGTTCTTC
cdr3_aa: CASSTPGLGGIEQFF

clone_size: .
j_call: TRBJ1-4
v_call: TRBV18
d_call: .
cdr3_nt: TGTGCCAGCTCACCACCGACAGCCCGTGGGGAAAAACTGTTTTTT
cdr3_aa: CASSPPTARGEKLFF

clone_size: .
j_call: TRBJ1-2
v_call: TRBV9
d_call: .
cdr3_nt: TGTGCCAGCTCCGAGGGGGGAGCTAACTATGGCTACACCTTC
cdr3_aa: CASSEGGANYGYTF

clone_size: .
j_call: TRBJ2-1
v_call: TRBV4-3
d_call: TRBD2
cdr3_nt: TGCGCCAGCAGCCAAGAAACGGGGAAGCGGGACGGGGAGCAGTTCTTC
cdr3_aa: CASSQETGKRDGEQFF

clone_size: .
j_call: TRBJ1-2
v_call: TRBV28
d_call: .
cdr3_nt: TGTGCCAGCAGACCAGGGACTGCCGCCTATGATAACTATGGCTACACCTTC
cdr3_aa: CASRPGTAAYDNYGYTF

clone_size: .
j_call: TRBJ1-1
v_call: TRBV5-4
d_call: .
cdr3_nt: TGTGCCAGCAGCCTCCCTGTATCAGGCACTGAAGCTTTCTTT
cdr3_aa: CASSLPVSGTEAFF

clone_size: .
j_call: TRBJ2-3
v_call: TRBV11-2
d_call: TRBD2
cdr3_nt: TGTGCCAGCAGCCGTCACCTAGCGGCTAGGGACGATACGCAGTATTTT
cdr3_aa: CASSRHLAARDDTQYF

clone_size: .
j_call: TRBJ2-7
v_call: TRBV30
d_call: TRBD2
cdr3_nt: TGTGCCTGGATTGGAGGGACTAGCGGACTTTTCTACGAGCAGTACTTC
cdr3_aa: CAWIGGTSGLFYEQYF

clone_size: .
j_call: TRBJ2-7
v_call: TRBV18
d_call: TRBD2
cdr3_nt: TGTGCCAGCTCACCAAGGGCTAGCGGTACAAATCACGAGCAGTACTTC
cdr3_aa: CASSPRASGTNHEQYF

clone_size: .
j_call: TRBJ2-3
v_call: TRBV28
d_call: TRBD2
cdr3_nt: TGTGCCAGCAGAGGACTAGCCCCCAGAGGCGATACGCAGTATTTT
cdr3_aa: CASRGLAPRGDTQYF

clone_size: .
j_call: TRBJ2-1
v_call: TRBV6-4
d_call: .
cdr3_nt: TGTGCCAGCAGTGACTCTGGCAGGGGAGACTACAATGAGCAGTTCTTC
cdr3_aa: CASSDSGRGDYNEQFF

clone_size: once
j_call: TRBJ1-2
v_call: TRBV18
d_call: .
cdr3_nt: TGTGCCAGCTCACCACCGGGCGCAGGGGTAGGCTATGGCTACACCTTC
cdr3_aa: CASSPPGAGVGYGYTF

clone_size: few
j_call: TRBJ2-7
v_call: TRBV15
d_call: TRBD1
cdr3_nt: TGTGCCACCAGCAGAGCCGGGACAGGGGGTGGCGAGCAGTACTTC
cdr3_aa: CATSRAGTGGGEQYF

clone_size: once
j_call: TRBJ1-1
v_call: TRBV29-1
d_call: .
cdr3_nt: TGCAGCGTTCGGGCTGTGGGCACTGAAGCTTTCTTT
cdr3_aa: CSVRAVGTEAFF

clone_size: .
j_call: TRBJ2-2
v_call: TRBV7-9
d_call: TRBD2
cdr3_nt: TGTGCCAGCAGCGTCTCCTCCTTACTAGCGGGAGGAGGGACCGGGGAGCTGTTTTTT
cdr3_aa: CASSVSSLLAGGGTGELFF

clone_size: .
j_call: TRBJ2-3
v_call: TRBV6-6
d_call: .
cdr3_nt: TGTGCCAGCAGCGTCGGAGGGGGGTCAGATACGCAGTATTTT
cdr3_aa: CASSVGGGSDTQYF

clone_size: .
j_call: TRBJ2-7
v_call: TRBV7-2
d_call: .
cdr3_nt: TGTGCCAGCAGCCTGTTAGGAGGAAGGGGTTACGAGCAGTACTTC
cdr3_aa: CASSLLGGRGYEQYF

clone_size: .
j_call: TRBJ2-7
v_call: TRBV21-1
d_call: .
cdr3_nt: TGTGCCAGCAGCTCCCCGCCCCCTTCCTACGAGCAGTACTTC
cdr3_aa: CASSSPPPSYEQYF

clone_size: .
j_call: TRBJ2-7
v_call: TRBV11-2
d_call: TRBD1
cdr3_nt: TGTGCCAGCAGCCCCACGACAGGGGGCCGCTACGAGCAGTACTTC
cdr3_aa: CASSPTTGGRYEQYF

clone_size: few
j_call: TRBJ2-1
v_call: TRBV2
d_call: TRBD2
cdr3_nt: TGTGCCAGCAGCGGACTAGCGGGAGCATCTGCTGAGCAGTTCTTC
cdr3_aa: CASSGLAGASAEQFF

clone_size: .
j_call: TRBJ2-3
v_call: TRBV5-8
d_call: TRBD2
cdr3_nt: TGTGCCAGCAGCTTGCTAGCGGGAGACGATACGCAGTATTTT
cdr3_aa: CASSLLAGDDTQYF

clone_size: .
j_call: TRBJ2-3
v_call: TRBV7-2
d_call: TRBD1
cdr3_nt: TGTGCCAGCAGCCCCCGTGACAGGGGCGGGAAGTATTTT
cdr3_aa: CASSPRDRGGKYF

clone_size: few
j_call: TRBJ2-7
v_call: TRBV5-5
d_call: TRBD1
cdr3_nt: TGTGCCAGCAGCTCGGGACAGGGTTCCTACGAGCAGTACTTC
cdr3_aa: CASSSGQGSYEQYF

clone_size: .
j_call: TRBJ2-1
v_call: TRBV6-5
d_call: TRBD1
cdr3_nt: TGTGCCAGCAGTTACACCCCCGGACAGGGGCCGAATGAGCAGTTCTTC
cdr3_aa: CASSYTPGQGPNEQFF

clone_size: .
j_call: TRBJ2-7
v_call: TRBV6-1
d_call: .
cdr3_nt: TGTGCCAGCAAGGGGTTAGGGGAGATTGGCGAGCAGTACTTC
cdr3_aa: CASKGLGEIGEQYF

clone_size: .
j_call: TRBJ2-7
v_call: TRBV27
d_call: TRBD2
cdr3_nt: TGTGCCAGCAGTATGAGCGGGGGGAACTACGAGCAGTACTTC
cdr3_aa: CASSMSGGNYEQYF

clone_size: few
j_call: TRBJ1-4
v_call: TRBV14
d_call: .
cdr3_nt: TGTGCCAGCAGCCAAGCGCGGGAAAAACTGTTTTTT
cdr3_aa: CASSQAREKLFF

clone_size: .
j_call: TRBJ2-7
v_call: TRBV2
d_call: .
cdr3_nt: TGTGCCAGCACCCAGAGGTCGTCAGGGACCTTCTACGAGCAGTACTTC
cdr3_aa: CASTQRSSGTFYEQYF

clone_size: .
j_call: TRBJ2-1
v_call: TRBV19
d_call: .
cdr3_nt: TGTGCCAGTAGTATCTACGTCTACAATGAGCAGTTCTTC
cdr3_aa: CASSIYVYNEQFF

clone_size: .
j_call: TRBJ2-7
v_call: TRBV9
d_call: TRBD2
cdr3_nt: TGTGCCAGCAGCGAGACTAGCGGGAGTTTCAACGAGCAGTACTTC
cdr3_aa: CASSETSGSFNEQYF

clone_size: .
j_call: TRBJ2-7
v_call: TRBV7-9
d_call: .
cdr3_nt: TGTGCCAGCAGCTACAGCTCTACGGTCTACGAGCAGTACTTC
cdr3_aa: CASSYSSTVYEQYF

clone_size: few
j_call: TRBJ2-7
v_call: TRBV19
d_call: .
cdr3_nt: TGTGCCAGTAGTAAACAGGGTGGGTACGAGCAGTACTTC
cdr3_aa: CASSKQGGYEQYF

clone_size: .
j_call: TRBJ1-4
v_call: TRBV30
d_call: TRBD1
cdr3_nt: TGTGCCTGGAACCCAACGGGACAGGCTAATGAAAAACTGTTTTTT
cdr3_aa: CAWNPTGQANEKLFF

clone_size: .
j_call: TRBJ1-1
v_call: TRBV29-1
d_call: .
cdr3_nt: TGCAGCGTTGCAAACACTGAAGCTTTCTTT
cdr3_aa: CSVANTEAFF

clone_size: .
j_call: TRBJ2-1
v_call: TRBV10-1
d_call: TRBD2
cdr3_nt: TGCGCCAGCAGTGTACGCGGGAGGGCCGATGAGCAGTTCTTC
cdr3_aa: CASSVRGRADEQFF

clone_size: few
j_call: TRBJ1-2
v_call: TRBV30
d_call: .
cdr3_nt: TGTGCCTGGAGTGTAAACTCTAACTATGGCTACACCTTC
cdr3_aa: CAWSVNSNYGYTF

clone_size: .
j_call: TRBJ1-1
v_call: TRBV7-2
d_call: .
cdr3_nt: TGTGCCAGCAGCCCGCAGAACACTGAAGCTTTCTTT
cdr3_aa: CASSPQNTEAFF

clone_size: .
j_call: TRBJ2-7
v_call: TRBV21-1
d_call: .
cdr3_nt: TGTGCCAGCAGCAAAGAGAAGACCCCGCCCCTATGGGAGCAGTACTTC
cdr3_aa: CASSKEKTPPLWEQYF

clone_size: .
j_call: TRBJ1-2
v_call: TRBV7-8
d_call: .
cdr3_nt: TGTGCCAGCAGCTTAGGCCACCGCAACTATGGCTACACCTTC
cdr3_aa: CASSLGHRNYGYTF

clone_size: once
j_call: TRBJ1-1
v_call: TRBV19
d_call: .
cdr3_nt: TGTGCCAGTAGTATCCTAGGCACTGAAGCTTTCTTT
cdr3_aa: CASSILGTEAFF

clone_size: .
j_call: TRBJ2-2
v_call: TRBV7-2
d_call: TRBD2
cdr3_nt: TGTGCCAGCAGCCCCTCGACTAGCGACGGGGAGCTGTTTTTT
cdr3_aa: CASSPSTSDGELFF

clone_size: .
j_call: TRBJ2-1
v_call: TRBV6-5
d_call: .
cdr3_nt: TGTGCCAGCAGTTCTGTAGGTGATGAGCAGTTCTTC
cdr3_aa: CASSSVGDEQFF